The 21 T cell receptor beta chains in this list originate from one sample, sequenced in a study of OX40 agonist ivuxolimab in advanced cancers. Repertoires were generated with immunoSEQ multiplex PCR, while TCRdb's copy carries only in-frame clones and drops some. Here the sample spans tens of thousands of clones, more than 80% being singletons. The specimen comprised CD4+ or CD8+ T cells sorted from blood, sampled in a trial of the OX40 agonist ivuxolimab. These receptors originate from an adult with an advanced solid tumor such as melanoma, head and neck, liver or kidney cancer.

The table lists this clone with a few counts. The chain couples TRBV2 to TRBJ1-2, with TRBD1 as a possible D gene (6 bases). CDR1 and CDR2 (germline): SNHLY, FYNNEI. V lost 11 bases, J lost 0 bases, and 13 bases lay in between. This CDR3 is built from 13 residues. CDR3 coding DNA: TGTGCCGGTTGGACAGTCACTAACTATGGCTACACCTTC. The encoded protein is CAGWTVTNYGYTF.

V and J are TRBV9 and TRBJ2-1; the match to TRBD2 covers 13 bases. CDR1 is SGDLS and CDR2 is YYNGEE in the germline V gene. This CDR3 contains 15 residues. With V trimmed by 3 bases and J by 9 bases, 6 bases remained unmatched. This chain's CDR3 is CASSGGLAGDGEQFF. The DNA for the CDR3 is TGTGCCAGCAGCGGAGGACTAGCGGGAGACGGTGAGCAGTTCTTC.

The V call is TRBV27, the J call TRBJ1-2, with 7 bases aligning to TRBD1. CDR1 is MNHEY and CDR2 is SMNVEV in the germline V gene (reference sequence). The CDR3 runs 15 residues. V dropped 7 bases and J dropped 2; count of bases not matched to a gene: 10. As DNA, the CDR3 is TGTGCCAGCACCCCTCTAACAGGGGCCAACTATGGCTACACCTTC. Translated, it gives CASTPLTGANYGYTF.

The rearrangement links TRBV2 to TRBJ1-5; no clear D gene. The length of the CDR3 is 13 residues. Per germline, CDR1 SNHLY and CDR2 FYNNEI. V lost 0 bases and J 9 bases, leaving 9 bases between the germline ends. The CDR3 sequence is CASSEARVWPQHF. The CDR3 DNA reads TGTGCCAGCAGTGAAGCTAGGGTCTGGCCCCAGCATTTT.

The chain joins TRBV5-6 to TRBJ2-5; either TRBD1 or TRBD2 may supply D (5 bases each). Germline V lookup: CDR1 SGHDT, CDR2 YYEEEE. The CDR3 runs to 14 residues. V dropped 6 bases and J dropped 1 base, with 13 bases sitting between them. The CDR3 sequence is CASTLWGTQETQYF. CDR3 DNA sequence: TGTGCCAGCACCCTATGGGGGACCCAAGAGACCCAGTACTTC.

In DNA form, the CDR3 reads TGTGCCAGTAGTATCTTTAAGGGGCGCGAGCAGTACTTC. Translating it yields CASSIFKGREQYF. The chain links TRBV19 to TRBJ2-7; D possibly corresponds to TRBD1 (5 bases). The CDR3 has 13 residues. CDR1 is LNHDA, CDR2 SQIVND, per germline (reference sequence). The V gene lost 3 bases and the J gene lost 6 bases, with 12 bases spanning the gap. The full variable domain, with the rest looked up from reference TRBV19 and TRBJ2-7, is DGGITQSPKYLFRKEGQNVTLSCEQNLNHDAMYWYRQDPGQGLRLIYYSQIVNDFQKGDIAEGYSVSREKKESFPLTVTSAQKNPTAFYLCASSIFKGREQYFGPGTRLTVT.

This clone appeared a single time. The rearrangement links TRBV5-4 to TRBJ2-7; 8 bases map to TRBD2. This CDR3 is built from 13 residues. Germline-derived CDR1 and CDR2 are SGHNT and YYREEE (reference sequence). V shed 2 bases and J 7 bases; nucleotides not matched to a gene: 5. CDR3: CASSFGRAGEQYF. CDR3 coding DNA: TGTGCCAGCAGCTTCGGGAGGGCCGGAGAGCAGTACTTC. Full variable domain (remainder filled in from reference TRBV5-4 and TRBJ2-7): ETGVTQSPTHLIKTRGQQVTLRCSSQSGHNTVSWYQQALGQGPQFIFQYYREEENGRGNFPPRFSGLQFPNYSSELNVNALELDDSALYLCASSFGRAGEQYFGPGTRLTVT.

The chain employs TRBV13 and TRBJ2-1, with D uncertain. CDR1 is PRHDT, CDR2 FYEKMQ, per germline (reference sequence). Trimming pared 3 bases from V and 0 bases from J, leaving 15 bases between. CDR3 length equals 17 residues. Here the CDR3 DNA reads TGTGCCAGCAGCTTGTCCCAAGCCCACCCCTCCTACAATGAGCAGTTCTTC. Encoded protein: CASSLSQAHPSYNEQFF.

The genes are TRBV9 and TRBJ2-7; possibly TRBD2 for D (6 bases). The germline V gene encodes CDR1 SGDLS and CDR2 YYNGEE. The V gene lost 4 bases and the J gene lost 7 bases, with 12 bases spanning the gap. This CDR3 comprises 12 residues. Here the CDR3 DNA reads TGTGCCAGCAGCCCTGGGGCGGGAGAGCAGTACTTC. It specifies CASSPGAGEQYF.

This clone has only one observation. The CDR3 here is CSGLDSSGGNTGELFF. Here the CDR3 DNA reads TGCAGCGGATTGGACTCCTCAGGGGGAAACACCGGGGAGCTGTTTTTT. This chain joins TRBV29-1 and TRBJ2-2; 7 bases agree with TRBD1. In germline, CDR1 is SQVTM, CDR2 ANQGSEA. The CDR3 runs 16 residues. The V segment lost 7 bases and the J segment 2 bases; nucleotides outside the gene matches: 13.

The chain has TRBV9 and TRBJ1-5; D uncertain. The CDR3 loop spans 12 amino acids. Germline V gene lookup returns CDR1 SGDLS and CDR2 YYNGEE. The V and J ends lost 3 bases and 9 bases respectively, with 10 bases between them. The CDR3 DNA sequence: TGTGCCAGCAGCGGTGGTGGTCCGCCCCAGCATTTT. Its protein product is CASSGGGPPQHF.

The CDR3 loop is CASSPHRPGQFQETQYF. CDR3 DNA sequence: TGTGCCAGCAGTCCCCACCGCCCCGGACAGTTCCAAGAGACCCAGTACTTC. The chain employs TRBV27 and TRBJ2-5; maybe TRBD1 (6 bases). Trimming shortened V by 5 bases and J by 1 base, and 20 bases separated the two germline ends. Germline CDR1 MNHEY, CDR2 SMNVEV (reference sequence). The length of the CDR3 is 17 residues.

The rearrangement joins TRBV5-1 to TRBJ2-7; D perhaps matches TRBD2 (5 bases). The V and J ends lost 4 bases and 6 bases respectively, with 23 bases between them. This CDR3 is built from 16 residues. Germline CDR1 SGHRS, CDR2 YFSETQ. Written as DNA, the CDR3 is TGCGCCAGCAGCCCGACCGGACTCCCAAGGTCGAGCGAGCAGTACTTC. Translation gives CASSPTGLPRSSEQYF. The whole variable domain, filled in from reference TRBV5-1 and TRBJ2-7, reads KAGVTQTPRYLIKTRGQQVTLSCSPISGHRSVSWYQQTPGQGLQFLFEYFSETQRNKGNFPGRFSGRQFSNSRSEMNVSTLELGDSALYLCASSPTGLPRSSEQYFGPGTRLTVT.

This clone has a single count. The chain couples TRBV7-3 to TRBJ2-3; D is undetermined. The germline CDR1 and CDR2 sequences are SGHTA and FQGTGA. The germline V and J ends were trimmed by 5 bases and 4 bases, with 19 bases remaining between them. The CDR3 loop spans 16 amino acids. CDR3 in amino acids: CASSPVSFGNSDTQYF. Here the CDR3 DNA reads TGTGCCAGCAGCCCCGTCAGTTTCGGCAATTCAGATACGCAGTATTTT.

V usage is TRBV5-6 and J usage is TRBJ1-5; D not certain. The V end lost 0 bases, the J end lost 3 bases, and 10 bases lay between the germline ends. This CDR3 spans 15 amino acids. Germline CDR1 is SGHDT and CDR2 is YYEEEE. The CDR3 region is CASSLAMDVNQPQHF. The CDR3, as DNA: TGTGCCAGCAGCTTGGCTATGGACGTCAATCAGCCCCAGCATTTT. The full variable domain, with the rest looked up from reference TRBV5-6 and TRBJ1-5, is DAGVTQSPTHLIKTRGQQVTLRCSPKSGHDTVSWYQQALGQGPQFIFQYYEEEERQRGNFPDRFSGHQFPNYSSELNVNALLLGDSALYLCASSLAMDVNQPQHFGDGTRLSIL.

The chain has TRBV28 and TRBJ2-2; no clear D. The V and J ends lost 3 bases and 1 base respectively, with 21 bases between them. This CDR3 region has 19 residues. Germline lookup yields CDR1 MDHEN and CDR2 SYDVKM. This CDR3 is CASSFLLYPHLRNTGELFF. CDR3 sequence (DNA): TGTGCCAGCAGTTTCTTGCTCTATCCCCACCTCCGGAACACCGGGGAGCTGTTTTTT. The complete variable domain, with remaining parts taken from reference TRBV28 and TRBJ2-2, reads DVKVTQSSRYLVKRTGEKVFLECVQDMDHENMFWYRQDPGLGLRLIYFSYDVKMKEKGDIPEGYSVSREKKERFSLILESASTNQTSMYLCASSFLLYPHLRNTGELFFGEGSRLTVL.

The CDR3 DNA sequence: TGTGCCAGCAGTAGTAAAGGACAGGGGGTCTACGAGCAGTACTTC. Translated, it gives CASSSKGQGVYEQYF. The chain uses TRBV6-1 and TRBJ2-7, with 10 bases identical to TRBD1. V shed 5 bases and J 3 bases; nucleotides not matched to a gene: 7. Germline V gives CDR1 MNHNS, CDR2 SASEGT. The CDR3 spans 15 residues.

The rearrangement links TRBV27 to TRBJ2-7, with D tentatively TRBD2 (5 bases). The germline V and J ends were trimmed by 6 bases and 4 bases, with 13 bases remaining between them. The CDR3 is 13 residues long. The germline V gene has CDR1 MNHEY and CDR2 SMNVEV (reference sequence). The CDR3 loop is CASSLRGVYEQYF. CDR3 nucleotides: TGTGCCAGCAGCCTCCGGGGAGTTTACGAGCAGTACTTC.

The rearrangement links TRBV27 to TRBJ1-5; weak D call: TRBD1 (5 bases). Trimming removed 2 bases from V and 5 bases from J, with 16 bases in between. The CDR3 totals 16 residues. Germline CDR1 MNHEY, CDR2 SMNVEV (reference sequence). CDR3 DNA sequence: TGTGCCAGCAGTTTAATGTATCAGGGTTCATATCAGCCCCAGCATTTT. It is translated as CASSLMYQGSYQPQHF.

This chain connects TRBV7-8 to TRBJ2-5; D remains ambiguous. There are 17 residues in the CDR3. Trimming stripped 0 bases from V and 1 base from J, with 15 bases between. Germline lookup yields CDR1 SGHVS and CDR2 FQNEAQ. The CDR3 DNA reads TGTGCCAGCAGCTTAGCTGGGGTGAGATCGTCCCAAGAGACCCAGTACTTC. It yields the protein CASSLAGVRSSQETQYF.

The gene calls are TRBV30 and TRBJ1-3; D is uncertain. V was cut by 4 bases and J by 2 bases, with 6 bases left in between. This CDR3 comprises 12 residues. The V gene's germline CDR1 is GTSNPN and CDR2 SVGIG (reference sequence). The CDR3 region has the DNA TGTGCCTGGAAAAGGCCTGGAAACACCATATATTTT. Translating it yields CAWKRPGNTIYF.